This T cell receptor beta chain was obtained from a study of blood T cells in healthy people across ages (dated by TCRdb to 2015 to 2017). Regarding the complete study: In model experiments, roughly one uniquely barcoded TCR beta cDNA molecule per two T cells was captured by template switching. To avoid experimental bias, donors of different ages were randomly spread across the sequencing lanes. To track age-related changes in TCR beta repertoire diversity, the study relied on deep sequencing normalized with unique cDNA molecular identifiers. Donors were grouped into four age groups: young (average roughly 16 years), middle-aged (under 40), aged (around 60) and long-lived (approximately 78). For two donors (one aged 18 to 30 and one aged 80 or older), the study analyzed two additional independent replicas of 1 million unique cDNA reads from the same blood draw. Broader findings and caveats from the paper: Compared with the aged group, the long-lived group had more naive CD4+ T cells, fewer expanded clones and increased TCR diversity, suggesting age selection. A strong correlation was found between observed TCR beta diversity and the percentage of naive T cells measured by flow cytometry. The CMV infection status of donors was not known, potentially confounding age-related changes in expanded clonotypes. Total diversity estimates from one million sequenced T cells were considered lower bounds and underestimates. Observed TCR beta diversity per million T cells fell roughly linearly with age, and a significant reduction was already apparent by age approximately 41. Since profiling was done on bulk unsorted PBMCs, naive and antigen-experienced compartments could not be conclusively compared.

This clonotype has just a few counts. No antigen is known for it. No base quality values were provided; no much bigger clone lies one nucleotide off. The roughly 39 donors, aged about 6 to 95 years, were systemically healthy Caucasian individuals from Russia. Each donor gave 9 to 10 milliliters of peripheral blood, collected into EDTA-treated Vacutainer tubes. Ficoll-Paque density-gradient centrifugation was used to isolate PBMCs, with at least 6.5 million per sample. Total RNA was extracted from PBMCs with Trizol reagent, with at least 6 micrograms obtained per sample. For every donor, an aliquot of PBMCs went through flow cytometry to measure the percentages of naive CD45RAhigh/CD27high T cells. Libraries were prepared through 5' RACE. The listed sequencing device is Illumina HiSeq 2500. A second PCR of about 7 to 12 cycles was run with a J-beta primer mix and a sample-barcoded 5' primer. A template-switch 5' adaptor carrying 12 random nucleotides introduced a unique molecular identifier onto each TCR beta cDNA molecule. Each sample yielded at least 2.5 million CDR3-containing paired-end reads. All of the RNA was converted into first-strand cDNA using the Mint cDNA synthesis kit, with a TRBC-specific oligonucleotide serving as the primer. All cDNA was treated with uracil-DNA glycosylase and then went through a first 18-cycle PCR with the universal primers M1SS and BC2_uni_R. Regarding the original processing steps: Each sample was normalized by randomly selecting 1 million high-quality reads, each carrying a distinct molecular identifier. Instead of being binned into consensus sequences, reads with shared molecular identifiers were discarded. CDR3 identification, clonotype clustering and error correction used MiTCR with a Q25 quality threshold and the strictest error-elimination algorithm. A nonparametric unseen species model with Euler transformation was used to estimate a lower bound on total TCR beta diversity. Through fastp at Q25 and MiXCR, TCRdb rebuilt clones from the public reads, retaining in-frame beta chains. Each entry is one CDR3 protein sequence, shown with its most common DNA and genes. The V and J calls were determined by TCRdb, not by the authors. For this sample there are 1.5 million to 2 million distinct CDR3 sequences; 49% appear just once. Less than 2.5% of the sample is taken by the ten largest.

V is reduced by 3 bases and J by 3 bases, leaving a spacing of 14 bases between them. Via the germline V gene, CDR1 is SGHVT and CDR2 SQSDAQ. From the cysteine through the phenylalanine, the CDR3 covers 15 amino acids. Only the CDR3 part of the read is kept: 45 bases, read in frame from the first base. This receptor was taken from a woman in her thirties or forties in good health. Sequencing was carried out using blood. The chain is made from TRBV7-4 and TRBJ2-5; no D gene call is confident. The DNA reads TGTGCCAGCAGCTTCGGAAAGTGGAGAGAAGAGACCCAGTACTTC. Protein translation: CASSFGKWREETQYF.